This section outlines one T cell receptor beta chain sequence together with its context. The antigen remains unidentified. Assay: immunoSEQ multiplex PCR; the TCRdb copy retains only in-frame clones and omits some. Of approximately 4,200 clones in the sample, 80% to 90% are singletons; the top ten hold less than 30%. This sample was taken from a study of somatic mutations in cytotoxic T cells in rheumatoid arthritis. Overall study: A subset of V beta antibody-stained T-cell populations was isolated by flow sorting, reaching nearly 100% purity, and this subset included V beta1+ cells that went on to TCRB sequencing. Study-wide results and caveats: Unknown were the antigen targets of the expanded CD8+ clones.

Both CD4+ and CD8+ cells were separated through positive magnetic bead selection, and their purity was verified using flow cytometry. The ends were cut back, 9 bases at V and 2 bases at J, with 15 bases in the middle. The CDR3 is made up of 14 amino acids. Per germline, CDR1 LNHDA and CDR2 SQIVND (reference sequence). The genes are TRBV19 and TRBJ2-3, with a weak D call TRBD1 (5 bases). The specimen sequenced was CD8+ T cells sorted from blood. This TCR derives from a woman in her seventies with rheumatoid arthritis. In nucleotides, the CDR3 is TGTGCCAGCAGGTTCCGACAGCCCACAGATACGCAGTATTTT. Translated: CASRFRQPTDTQYF. The full variable domain, with the rest looked up from reference TRBV19 and TRBJ2-3, is DGGITQSPKYLFRKEGQNVTLSCEQNLNHDAMYWYRQDPGQGLRLIYYSQIVNDFQKGDIAEGYSVSREKKESFPLTVTSAQKNPTAFYLCASRFRQPTDTQYFGPGTRLTVL.